These T cell receptor beta chains were read from a single sample in a study of blood T cell repertoires in COVID-19. This table comes from immunoSEQ multiplex PCR, and its TCRdb copy is limited to in-frame clones, with some not included. The sample shows around 350,000 clones, approximately 86% of them seen only once. Material: peripheral blood. Every receptor here comes from a human donor in a cohort sampled during active COVID-19. Each CDR3 is given with its conserved first and last residue. The D gene is left open where the match is weak. Rows may omit the clone size; those that give it use once, few, many or a size class.

D	size	J	V	DNA	CDR3
TRBD2	-	TRBJ2-7	TRBV3-1/TRBV3-2	TGTGCCAGCAGCCAAGGACTAGCGGCTTACGAGCAGTACTTC	CASSQGLAAYEQYF
-	-	TRBJ1-2	TRBV30	TGTGCCTGGAGATTAGTTAACTATGGCTACACCTTC	CAWRLVNYGYTF
-	-	TRBJ1-5	TRBV30	TGTGCCTGGAGTTTCTCTAGCAATCAGCCCCAGCATTTT	CAWSFSSNQPQHF
TRBD1	-	TRBJ2-7	TRBV15	TGTGCCACCAGCAGGGACAGGGGGACCTACGAGCAGTACTTC	CATSRDRGTYEQYF
-	-	TRBJ2-3	TRBV18	TGTGCCAGCTCACCCCAGTGGGGGGATAAAACAGATACGCAGTATTTT	CASSPQWGDKTDTQYF
-	-	TRBJ2-7	TRBV2	TGTGCCAGCAGTGTGCTCGACCGCCTAAGGGGTATCTACGAGCAGTACTTC	CASSVLDRLRGIYEQYF
-	-	TRBJ2-1	TRBV5-1	TGCGCCAGCAGCGCCAGACTCCGGAGCTCCTACAATGAGCAGTTCTTC	CASSARLRSSYNEQFF
-	-	TRBJ2-3	TRBV5-4	TGTGCCAGCAGCCAGGGAGGGGGTCGAGGTGATACGCAGTATTTT	CASSQGGGRGDTQYF
-	-	TRBJ2-3	TRBV5-1	TGCGCCAGCAGCCTAAGTAGAACTAGCACAGATACGCAGTATTTT	CASSLSRTSTDTQYF
TRBD1	-	TRBJ1-1	TRBV30	TGTGCCTGGAAACCAAGGACAGGGCCGAACACTGAAGCTTTCTTT	CAWKPRTGPNTEAFF
TRBD2	-	TRBJ2-2	TRBV28	TGTGCCAGCAGTTTAGGACTAGCGGGAGGCACCGGGGAGCTGTTTTTT	CASSLGLAGGTGELFF
-	once	TRBJ2-7	TRBV7-8	TGTGCCAGCAGCTCCCCAGAGGAGACCACCTACGAGCAGTACTTC	CASSSPEETTYEQYF
TRBD2	-	TRBJ2-4	TRBV5-4	TGTGCCAGCAGCGTCCCGGGGGGACTGATTCAGTACTTC	CASSVPGGLIQYF
TRBD1	once	TRBJ2-7	TRBV5-8	TGTGCCAGCAGCGCGCACAGGGGACCCTACGAGCAGTACTTC	CASSAHRGPYEQYF
-	-	TRBJ2-7	TRBV6-5	TGTGCCAGCAGTCGAGCCACCGAGCAGTACTTC	CASSRATEQYF
TRBD1	few	TRBJ1-1	TRBV2	TGTGCCAGCAGGCCTAGGACAGGGAACACTGAAGCTTTCTTT	CASRPRTGNTEAFF
TRBD1	-	TRBJ1-2	TRBV9	TGTGCCAGCAGCAAACCGGGACAGGGATCTCATGGCTACACCTTC	CASSKPGQGSHGYTF
TRBD2	-	TRBJ2-7	TRBV7-2	TGTGCCAGCAGCTTGTGGGGTAGCGGGAGCTCCTACGAGCAGTACTTC	CASSLWGSGSSYEQYF
-	-	TRBJ2-1	TRBV6-1	TGTGCCAGCAGTGAAGTTAGAAGGAACGGGGAGCAGTTCTTC	CASSEVRRNGEQFF
TRBD1	-	TRBJ1-2	TRBV12-3/TRBV12-4	TGTGCCAGCAGAGACAGGGTTGGCTACACCTTC	CASRDRVGYTF
-	-	TRBJ2-2	TRBV5-1	TGCGCCAGCAGCGAGGATACACGGGGCACCGGGGAGCTGTTTTTT	CASSEDTRGTGELFF
-	-	TRBJ2-5	TRBV30	TGTGCCTGGAGCGCAGGCGGGCGTGAGACCCAGTACTTC	CAWSAGGRETQYF
TRBD2	-	TRBJ2-5	TRBV6-5	TGTGCCAGCAGATCGCCTAGCGGCGCCCAAGAGACCCAGTACTTC	CASRSPSGAQETQYF
TRBD1	-	TRBJ2-7	TRBV11-1	TGTGCCAGCAGCCTAGACAGGGCGGACTACGAGCAGTACTTC	CASSLDRADYEQYF
-	-	TRBJ1-6	TRBV7-8	TGTGCCAGCAGCTTAAGCGGGTCACCCCTCCACTTT	CASSLSGSPLHF
-	-	TRBJ2-5	TRBV5-8	TGTGCCAGCAGCGTCCTGCGGCAGACCCAGTACTTC	CASSVLRQTQYF
TRBD2	-	TRBJ2-1	TRBV7-2	TGTGCCAGCAGCCATCTAGCGGGAGAGGACAATGAGCAGTTCTTC	CASSHLAGEDNEQFF
TRBD2	-	TRBJ2-2	TRBV7-3	TGTGCCAGCAGCTTGGGACTAGCGGGGGGCACCGGGGAGCTGTTTTTT	CASSLGLAGGTGELFF
-	-	TRBJ2-7	TRBV7-2	TGTGCCAGCAGCTATAAGGGACAACACTACGAGCAGTACTTC	CASSYKGQHYEQYF
TRBD1	once	TRBJ2-2	TRBV7-9	TGTGCCAGCGGACAGGACACCGGGGAGCTGTTTTTT	CASGQDTGELFF
-	-	TRBJ1-3	TRBV19	TGTGCCAGTACGGAGGGCGCGGAGGCTGGAAACACCATATATTTT	CASTEGAEAGNTIYF
-	-	TRBJ1-1	TRBV9	TGTGCCAGCAGCCCGGGGGGGATGAACACTGAAGCTTTCTTT	CASSPGGMNTEAFF
-	-	TRBJ2-1	TRBV19	TGTGCCAGTAGTATGGGAGACAATGAGCAGTTCTTC	CASSMGDNEQFF
-	few	TRBJ2-3	TRBV25-1	TGTGCCAGCCGACGGGGGGCGAGCACAGATACGCAGTATTTT	CASRRGASTDTQYF
-	-	TRBJ2-7	TRBV5-1	TGCGCCAGCAGCTTGGAAGGGCAACGGGAATACGAGCAGTACTTC	CASSLEGQREYEQYF
TRBD2	-	TRBJ2-5	TRBV4-1	TGCGCCAGCAGCCAAAGGCTAGCGGAGCAAGAGACCCAGTACTTC	CASSQRLAEQETQYF
TRBD1	-	TRBJ2-5	TRBV13	TGTGCCAGCAGCGACAAAGGGGGCGATCGGATGGAGACCCAGTACTTC	CASSDKGGDRMETQYF
-	few	TRBJ1-5	TRBV7-2	TGTGCCAGCAGCTTAGCGTCAGGGCACCAGCATTTT	CASSLASGHQHF
-	-	TRBJ1-2	TRBV18	TGTGCCAGCTCAGCAGACCGGGACATAGGCGGCTACACCTTC	CASSADRDIGGYTF
-	-	TRBJ1-1	TRBV6-5	TGTGCCAGCAGTCAAAGGGGATCGGCCTACACTGAAGCTTTCTTT	CASSQRGSAYTEAFF
TRBD1	-	TRBJ2-5	TRBV11-3	TGTGCCAGCAGCCTCCGACAGGGTTCGGAGACCCAGTACTTC	CASSLRQGSETQYF
TRBD1	-	TRBJ2-7	TRBV4-1	TGCGCCAGCAGCCTCGAAAGAACAGGGGGGCGCGAGCAGTACTTC	CASSLERTGGREQYF
-	once	TRBJ2-2	TRBV5-6	TGTGCCAGCAGCTCTATTCGGGGCACCGGGGAGCTGTTTTTT	CASSSIRGTGELFF
-	-	TRBJ2-3	TRBV14	TGTGCCAGCAGCCAAGACCTGGTAGCATTAAGCACAGATACGCAGTATTTT	CASSQDLVALSTDTQYF
TRBD1	-	TRBJ1-2	TRBV5-8	TGTGCCAGCAGCCACTACGGGACAGGGGGTAGTGGCTACACCTTC	CASSHYGTGGSGYTF
-	-	TRBJ2-3	TRBV6-4	TGTGCCAGCAGTGACTCGGGCGGGTACACAGATACGCAGTATTTT	CASSDSGGYTDTQYF
TRBD2	-	TRBJ2-3	TRBV28	TGTGCCAGCAGTTTGTCTCCAGGGAGGGTAGATACGCAGTATTTT	CASSLSPGRVDTQYF
-	-	TRBJ2-2	TRBV7-9	TGTGCCCAAGGGGGCGGGACGAACACCGGGGAGCTGTTTTTT	CAQGGGTNTGELFF
-	-	TRBJ1-2	TRBV2	TGTGCCAGCAGTAAACAGGACTATGGCTACACCTTC	CASSKQDYGYTF
-	-	TRBJ2-1	TRBV12-3/TRBV12-4	TGTGCCAGCAATTTACAGGGTTATGAGCAGTTCTTC	CASNLQGYEQFF
-	-	TRBJ1-5	TRBV7-3	TGTGCCAGCAGCTTCGGGGAGAATCAGCCCCAGCATTTT	CASSFGENQPQHF
TRBD2	-	TRBJ2-2	TRBV5-1	TGCGCCAGCCGCCCCGGACTAGCGGGAAATATCGGGGAGCTGTTTTTT	CASRPGLAGNIGELFF
-	-	TRBJ1-2	TRBV5-1	TGCGCCAGCAGCTTACAGAATAACTATGGCTACACCTTC	CASSLQNNYGYTF